Reported below is one T cell receptor (beta chain). The V and J ends lost 1 base and 0 bases respectively, with 9 bases between them. The CDR3 extends over 15 amino acids. The germline CDR1 and CDR2 sequences are SGHRS and YFSETQ. The sample originates from a study of blood T cell repertoires in COVID-19. Study-wide context: COVID-19 samples, acute and convalescent, were from the United States, Italy and Spain.

The protocol was immunoSEQ multiplex PCR, while the TCRdb copy is restricted to in-frame clones and leaves out a portion. The sample carries under 200,000 clones, roughly 90% recorded once. This TCR was sampled from a middle-aged man with acute or convalescent COVID-19. What was sequenced was peripheral blood. The J gene is TRBJ2-3, the V gene TRBV5-1, with D perhaps matching TRBD1 (6 bases). CDR3 sequence reads: CASSLKTGSTDTQYF. CDR3 bases: TGCGCCAGCAGCTTGAAAACAGGGAGCACAGATACGCAGTATTTT.